Each of the 10 T cell receptor beta chains below was sequenced from the same sample in a study of blood T cell repertoires in COVID-19. The repertoire was sequenced with immunoSEQ multiplex PCR; TCRdb's copy has only in-frame clones and lacks some. The sample contains more than 95,000 clones, over 75% of which appear only once. Sequenced material: peripheral blood. These receptors were obtained from a human donor in a cohort sampled during active or convalescent COVID-19.

This clone was detected only a few times. This chain joins TRBV2 and TRBJ1-2; no reliable D call. V dropped 0 bases and J dropped 8 bases, with 16 bases sitting between them. Germline lookup yields CDR1 SNHLY and CDR2 FYNNEI. This CDR3 is 15 amino acids long. CDR3 nucleotide sequence: TGTGCCAGCAGTGAAGCATTAGGCTGGACTGCGGGCTACACCTTC. It encodes CASSEALGWTAGYTF. Combining the CDR3 with reference TRBV2 and TRBJ1-2 gives the whole variable domain EPEVTQTPSHQVTQMGQEVILRCVPISNHLYFYWYRQILGQKVEFLVSFYNNEISEKSEIFDDQFSVERPDGSNFTLKIRSTKLEDSAMYFCASSEALGWTAGYTFGSGTRLTVV.

Concerning this clone: The germline gene is not matched at one end of the junction; a read error may be the cause. The chain employs TRBV27 and TRBJ2-7; D is uncertain. Germline V gene sequence: CDR1 MNHEY, CDR2 SMNVEV (reference sequence). The CDR3 runs 13 residues. The CDR3 nucleotides are TGTGCCAGCAGTTTATCCTCCTCCTCCGAGCAGTACTTC. This gives the protein CASSLSSSSEQYF.

The rearrangement uses TRBV5-1 and TRBJ1-2, with D hard to call. This CDR3 spans 13 amino acids. Germline V gene lookup returns CDR1 SGHRS and CDR2 YFSETQ. V lost 2 bases and J lost 1, with 6 bases in between. Here the CDR3 reads CASSLEGNYGYTF. In DNA, the CDR3 is TGCGCCAGCAGCTTAGAGGGTAACTATGGCTACACCTTC.

V and J are TRBV9 and TRBJ2-3, with unresolved D. The CDR3 totals 13 residues. Germline V gene lookup returns CDR1 SGDLS and CDR2 YYNGEE. Trimming took 3 bases from V and 3 from J, leaving 8 bases between them. CDR3 sequence (DNA): TGTGCCAGCAGCGGCGAAAATACAGATACGCAGTATTTT. Protein: CASSGENTDTQYF.

Only a few counts were recorded for this clone. This chain uses TRBV7-3 with TRBJ1-1; D is perhaps TRBD1 (6 bases). Germline V gene sequence: CDR1 SGHTA, CDR2 FQGTGA. This CDR3 spans 13 amino acids. V was cut by 5 bases and J by 4 bases, with 11 bases left in between. The CDR3: CASSPGQFTEAFF. CDR3 sequence (DNA): TGTGCCAGCAGCCCAGGACAGTTCACTGAAGCTTTCTTT. The entire variable domain, with the rest obtained from reference TRBV7-3 and TRBJ1-1, is as follows: GAGVSQTPSNKVTEKGKYVELRCDPISGHTALYWYRQSLGQGPEFLIYFQGTGAADDSGLPNDRFFAVRPEGSVSTLKIQRTERGDSAVYLCASSPGQFTEAFFGQGTRLTVV.

The chain combines TRBV5-1 with TRBJ1-6; no definite D call. Germline assignment: CDR1 SGHRS and CDR2 YFSETQ. The CDR3 is made up of 15 amino acids. Trimming took off 4 bases at V and 10 bases at J, with 18 bases between the two ends. CDR3 in amino acids: CASSLTVLAGSPLHF. The CDR3 region has the DNA TGCGCCAGCAGCCTAACAGTTCTGGCTGGATCACCCCTCCACTTT.

This clone was counted between two and nine times. This chain connects TRBV3-1 (or the pseudogene TRBV3-2) to TRBJ1-1, with D unresolved. Trimming pared 3 bases from V and 1 base from J, leaving 12 bases between. Germline-derived CDR1 and CDR2 are LGHDT and YNNKEL (reference sequence). The CDR3 contains 15 residues. DNA of the CDR3: TGTGCCAGCAGCCATTCCCGACATCCGAACACTGAAGCTTTCTTT. Translation gives CASSHSRHPNTEAFF.

The V call is TRBV6-5, the J call TRBJ1-1; D remains ambiguous. The CDR3 extends over 12 amino acids. Trimming shortened V by 10 bases and J by 5 bases, and 14 bases separated the two germline ends. Germline values: CDR1 MNHEY, CDR2 SVGAGI. The CDR3 sequence: CAILGRETEAFF. As DNA, the CDR3 is TGTGCCATCCTAGGGCGGGAAACTGAAGCTTTCTTT.

The V and J genes are TRBV11-2 and TRBJ2-7; 12 bases map to TRBD2. Germline CDR1 SGHAT, CDR2 FQNNGV. J was trimmed by 1 base and V by 5 bases; bases with no gene match: 6. The CDR3 runs to 16 residues. This CDR3 is CASSPTLAGGSYEQYF. The CDR3 nucleotides read TGTGCCAGCAGCCCCACACTAGCGGGGGGTTCCTACGAGCAGTACTTC.

The rearrangement joins TRBV5-1 to TRBJ1-4; tentatively, D is TRBD1 (6 bases). Trimming shortened V by 1 base and J by 7 bases, and 11 bases separated the two germline ends. CDR3 length: 14 residues. Germline V gene data show CDR1 as SGHRS and CDR2 as YFSETQ. The DNA of the CDR3 is TGCGCCAGCAGCTTGACAGGGAAAATTGAAAAACTGTTTTTT. Translating it yields CASSLTGKIEKLFF.